The T cell receptor (beta chain) described here comes from a study of blood T cell repertoires in COVID-19. Only in-frame clones appear in the TCRdb table, and some are missing; sequencing was by immunoSEQ multiplex PCR. This table has 90,000 to 150,000 clones, 79% appearing once. The J segment lost 7 bases and the V segment lost 4 bases, leaving 7 bases of the junction unmatched. The CDR3 sequence is 17 residues long. The germline V gene encodes CDR1 SGHRS and CDR2 YFSETQ. The rearrangement joins TRBV5-1 to TRBJ2-2, with 16 bases identical to TRBD2. The receptor's source is a woman aged 80 or over with acute or convalescent COVID-19. The sequencing sample was made of peripheral blood. The CDR3 is CASSRGLAGGPDGELFF. In DNA form, the CDR3 reads TGCGCCAGCAGCCGGGGACTAGCGGGGGGGCCCGACGGGGAGCTGTTTTTT.